Detailed here is one TCR beta chain. The antigen remains undetermined. This record comes from a study of CD8 T cells in ankylosing spondylitis. V lost 5 bases, J lost 5 bases, and 13 bases lay in between. Looked up from germline, CDR1 is SSHAT and CDR2 is FNYEAQ (reference sequence). CDR3 size: 13 residues. Study findings and constraints: A TCR beta motif made of several highly homologous variants seemed typical of ankylosing spondylitis blood. The clones that were linked to disease were reported to be significantly enriched in matched synovial fluid samples from ankylosing spondylitis patients.

Researchers built TCR beta libraries using quantitative 5'-RACE with molecular barcodes. MiXCR, run by TCRdb on the 5' RACE reads, gives a single entry per CDR3 protein. This table holds around 91,000 distinct CDR3 sequences, about 8.1% found once. Sequenced input: blood, either unsorted or a sorted T cell fraction (not recorded which). This TCR was recovered from a male donor with ankylosing spondylitis. The genes are TRBV7-7 and TRBJ2-7, with no clear D. The CDR3 reads CASSQTPWDEQYF. For the CDR3, the DNA is TGTGCCAGCAGCCAGACTCCGTGGGACGAGCAGTACTTC.